One sample yielded the 12 T cell receptor beta chains listed below, sequenced in a study of response to subunit inactivated influenza vaccine. From the RT-PCR reads, TCRdb called clonotypes with MiXCR, one entry per CDR3 protein. The table has roughly 670,000 distinct CDR3 sequences, 12% to 15% seen once. Source: PBMCs from blood, taken about 14 days before vaccination. These receptors were taken from a man in his fifties or sixties who received an inactivated influenza vaccine.

The chain links TRBV6-5 to TRBJ2-2; the D is unclear. The CDR3 is 14 amino acids. The germline CDR1 and CDR2 sequences are MNHEY and SVGAGI. Trimming shortened V by 2 bases and J by 1 base, and 5 bases separated the two germline ends. The CDR3, as DNA: TGTGCCAGCAGTTACGCTTTGAACACCGGGGAGCTGTTTTTT. Its protein is CASSYALNTGELFF.

Concerning this clonotype: A read error may produce the germline difference seen at one junction end. The chain's CDR3 is CASSHANHETQYF. CDR3 bases: TGCGCCAGCAGCCACGCTAACCACGAGACCCAGTACTTC. The V and J genes are TRBV4-3 and TRBJ2-5, with no clear D. Germline CDR1 LGHNA, CDR2 YSLEER. This CDR3 spans 13 amino acids.

The chain joins TRBV6-1 to TRBJ2-2, with unresolved D. The CDR3 has 14 residues. The V end was cut by 7 bases, the J end by 3 bases, with 12 bases between. In germline, CDR1 is MNHNS, CDR2 SASEGT. CDR3 residues: CASKKGSYTGELFF. CDR3 nucleotides: TGTGCCAGCAAGAAAGGCAGCTACACCGGGGAGCTGTTTTTT.

This clonotype was picked up many times. The chain uses TRBV9 and TRBJ2-7; 13 bases are a match to TRBD2. V shed 0 bases and J 9 bases; nucleotides not matched to a gene: 6. Germline V gene lookup returns CDR1 SGDLS and CDR2 YYNGEE. This CDR3 comprises 15 residues. CDR3 DNA sequence: TGTGCCAGCAGCGTAGATGGGACTAGCGGGAATTGGCAGTACTTC. It translates to CASSVDGTSGNWQYF. The full variable domain, with the rest looked up from reference TRBV9 and TRBJ2-7, is DSGVTQTPKHLITATGQRVTLRCSPRSGDLSVYWYQQSLDQGLQFLIQYYNGEERAKGNILERFSAQQFPDLHSELNLSSLELGDSALYFCASSVDGTSGNWQYFGPGTRLTVT.

There are many counts of this clonotype. V usage is TRBV9 and J usage is TRBJ2-1; TRBD1 aligns across 8 bases. Losses at the gene ends were 0 bases for V and 9 bases for J; bases not matched to a gene: 5. Germline loops: CDR1 SGDLS, CDR2 YYNGEE. CDR3 length: 14 amino acids. In DNA, the CDR3 is TGTGCCAGCAGCGTAGGTGACAGGGGACGTGAGCAGTTCTTC. Translation gives CASSVGDRGREQFF.

The V and J genes are TRBV20-1 and TRBJ2-1, with 10 bases aligning to TRBD2. In germline, CDR1 is DFQATT, CDR2 SNEGSKA (reference sequence). CDR3 length: 12 residues. V lost 7 bases to trimming and J lost 12 bases; unmatched junction nucleotides: 9. The CDR3 loop reads CSVRRGTSAQFF. CDR3 nucleotides: TGCAGTGTCCGTCGGGGGACTAGCGCGCAGTTCTTC.

In its sample, this clonotype was seen a few times. This rearrangement joins TRBV5-1 to TRBJ2-2; the D is unclear. The CDR3 is made up of 16 amino acids. The ends were cut back, 4 bases at V and 1 base at J, with 14 bases in the middle. Germline V gene lookup returns CDR1 SGHRS and CDR2 YFSETQ. This chain's CDR3 is CASSPTWWKNTGELFF. In DNA form, the CDR3 reads TGCGCCAGCAGCCCCACCTGGTGGAAGAACACCGGGGAGCTGTTTTTT.

The CDR3 DNA reads TGCGCCAGCAGCTTGGCCACGTTCCAGGGCTACGAGCAGTACTTC. It encodes CASSLATFQGYEQYF. The chain uses TRBV5-1 and TRBJ2-7, with D possibly matching TRBD1 (5 bases). The germline CDR1 and CDR2 sequences are SGHRS and YFSETQ. The CDR3 runs to 15 residues. V lost 0 bases, J lost 3 bases, and 13 bases lay in between.

This clonotype showed up just a few times. This chain connects TRBV12-3 or TRBV12-4 to TRBJ1-6; D uncertain. Trimming pared 2 bases from V and 7 bases from J, leaving 9 bases between. The CDR3 runs to 14 residues. Here the CDR3 DNA reads TGTGCCAGCAGTTTAATTTTGGGAAATTCACCCCTCCACTTT. It is translated as CASSLILGNSPLHF.

The genes are TRBV11-2 and TRBJ2-1; TRBD2 matches 15 bases. Losses at the gene ends were 6 bases for V and 5 bases for J; bases not matched to a gene: 8. CDR3 length: 17 amino acids. Germline loops: CDR1 SGHAT, CDR2 FQNNGV. DNA of the CDR3: TGTGCCAGCAGGGAAGGACTAGCGGGAGGGTATGACAATGAGCAGTTCTTC. This encodes CASREGLAGGYDNEQFF.

This clonotype came up a few times. V is TRBV7-9 and J is TRBJ2-1; TRBD2 is a possible D gene (5 bases). V was shortened by 5 bases and J by 5 bases, with 16 bases between the two germline ends. The CDR3 consists of 15 residues. Per germline, CDR1 SEHNR and CDR2 FQNEAQ (reference sequence). CDR3 DNA sequence: TGTGCCAGCAGCACCGGGATCTACCCTGACAATGAGCAGTTCTTC. Protein product: CASSTGIYPDNEQFF.

V is TRBV20-1 and J is TRBJ1-6, with D possibly matching TRBD1 (5 bases). The CDR3 length is 13 residues. Trimming shortened V by 3 bases and J by 7 bases, and 10 bases separated the two germline ends. From germline, CDR1 is DFQATT and CDR2 SNEGSKA (reference sequence). The CDR3 sequence is CSASGTRNSPLHF. Here the CDR3 DNA reads TGCAGTGCTAGCGGGACCCGAAATTCACCCCTCCACTTT.